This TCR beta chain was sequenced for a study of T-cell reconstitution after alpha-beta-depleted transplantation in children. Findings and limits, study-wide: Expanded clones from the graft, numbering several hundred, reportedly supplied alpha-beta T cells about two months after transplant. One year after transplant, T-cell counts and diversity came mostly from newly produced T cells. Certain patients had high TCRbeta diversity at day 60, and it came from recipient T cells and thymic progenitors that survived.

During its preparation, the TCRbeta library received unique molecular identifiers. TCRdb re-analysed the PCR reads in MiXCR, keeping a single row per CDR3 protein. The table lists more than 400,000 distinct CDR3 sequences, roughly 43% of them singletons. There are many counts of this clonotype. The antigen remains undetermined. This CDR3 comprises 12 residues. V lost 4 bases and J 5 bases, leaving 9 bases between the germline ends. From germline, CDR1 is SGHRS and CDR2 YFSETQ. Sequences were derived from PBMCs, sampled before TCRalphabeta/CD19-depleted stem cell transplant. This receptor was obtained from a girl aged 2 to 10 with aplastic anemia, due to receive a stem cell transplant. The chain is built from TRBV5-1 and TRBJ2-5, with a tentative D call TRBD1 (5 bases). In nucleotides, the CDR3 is TGCGCCAGCAGCCCAGGGTTGGAGACCCAGTACTTC. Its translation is CASSPGLETQYF.